This T cell receptor beta chain was obtained from a study of blood T cell repertoires in COVID-19. Looking at the study overall: Samples of COVID-19 (acute and convalescent) were obtained from the United States, Italy and Spain.

The authors' processing: For nucleated cells, counts were estimated from reference gene primer amplification. The repertoire was sequenced with immunoSEQ multiplex PCR; TCRdb's copy has only in-frame clones and lacks some. V and J calls and clone size come straight from that table; D and trimming were deduced from the DNA. The sample gives about 480,000 clones, roughly 88% of which show up once; 1.5% to 2% is in the top ten. With V trimmed by 9 bases and J by 2 bases, 3 bases remained unmatched. The CDR3 loop spans 13 amino acids. Germline CDR1 MNHEY, CDR2 SVGAGI. Participants' own reports of clinical history determined their cohort assignment. Two negative PCRs, clearance, or symptom resolution characterized the recovered Cohort 3 donors.

The sample consisted of PBMCs or T cells enriched from blood (not recorded which). This receptor was obtained from a woman between 40 and 50 years old who had recovered from COVID-19. The chain recombines TRBV6-5 with TRBJ2-7; the match to TRBD1 covers 11 bases. CDR3 region: CASEGQGAYEQYF. In DNA, the CDR3 is TGTGCCAGTGAGGGACAGGGGGCCTACGAGCAGTACTTC.